This TCR beta chain emerged from a study of blood T cell repertoires in COVID-19. Under the authors' procedure: Using reference gene primer amplification, nucleated cell counts were estimated. Measured with immunoSEQ multiplex PCR; TCRdb has only the in-frame clones, and not every one. From that table come the V and J calls and clone size; the DNA was used to work out D and trimming. The data hold about 80,000 clones, with roughly nine tenths observed a single time. The CDR3 is 13 residues long. Germline CDR1 reads LNHDA; CDR2 reads SQIVND (reference sequence). V lost 6 bases to trimming and J lost 2 bases; unmatched junction nucleotides: 4.

V usage is TRBV19 and J usage is TRBJ2-7; 7 bases line up with TRBD1. The sample taken for sequencing was peripheral blood. The receptor's source is a woman aged 45-65 years in a cohort sampled during active COVID-19. The CDR3 sequence: CASSVDRAYEQYF. CDR3 coding DNA: TGTGCCAGTAGCGTAGACAGGGCCTACGAGCAGTACTTC.